This T cell receptor beta chain is drawn from a study of CD8 T cells in ankylosing spondylitis. The V and J ends lost 6 bases and 2 bases, in that order; junction bases with no gene match: 8. Germline V lookup: CDR1 SNHLY, CDR2 FYNNEI. The CDR3 loop spans 15 amino acids. Study-wide results and caveats: Peripheral blood held disease-linked clones only at relatively low frequency, and these were CD8+.

This clonotype came up a few times. Its specificity is unknown. TCRdb reanalysed the 5' RACE reads using MiXCR and keeps one entry per CDR3 protein. Of approximately 350,000 distinct CDR3 sequences listed, 20% to 25% are singletons. The specimen was blood, either unsorted or a sorted T cell fraction (not recorded which). The sequence was collected from a male donor with ankylosing spondylitis or in good health (not recorded which). This chain uses TRBV2 with TRBJ1-2; 8 positions agree with TRBD1. The CDR3 region is CASRPGRGQNYGYTF. As DNA, the CDR3 is TGTGCCAGCAGGCCCGGCAGGGGGCAGAACTATGGCTACACCTTC.